This TCR beta chain was obtained from a study of CD8 T cells in Susac syndrome. Study observations and caveats: That the number of individuals in its TCR sequencing and HLA analysis was relatively small was acknowledged by the study.

The authors carried out high-throughput sequencing of TCR beta. They applied it to CD8+ and CD4+ T cells obtained from blood. Negative isolation yielded the CD8+ and CD4+ T cells, while FACS enriched the TEMRA cells. From germline, CDR1 is SNHLY and CDR2 FYNNEI. V was pared by 1 base and J by 4 bases, with 4 bases between. The CDR3 has 13 amino acids. Turning to this clonotype: The antigen is unknown.

The RNA input was about 0.5 to 1 ug, and it was reverse transcribed with random hexamers. It was immunoSEQ multiplex PCR that amplified TCR beta CDR3 across 54 Vbeta and 13 Jbeta. TCRdb independently ran MiXCR on the immunoSEQ multiplex PCR reads; one entry per CDR3 protein. The table has 180,000 or so distinct CDR3 sequences, roughly 96% seen once. Sequencing input: CD4+ T cells from PBMCs. The chain has TRBV2 and TRBJ2-2; D ambiguous. This clonotype originated in a human donor with multiple sclerosis. In nucleotides, the CDR3 is TGTGCCAGCAGTGAAGGGCTCACCGGGGAGCTGTTTTTT. It translates to CASSEGLTGELFF.